These 21 T cell receptor beta chains originate from one sample sequenced in a study of Graves' ophthalmopathy and Graves' hyperthyroidism. As the template, RNA transcripts were used to amplify TCR beta CDR3 regions. RT-PCR with HTBI primers came first, then second-round multiplex PCR. TCRdb re-called the multiplex PCR reads with MiXCR, one entry per CDR3 protein. The sample shows hundreds of thousands of distinct CDR3 sequences, 45% of them seen only once. The sample taken for sequencing was peripheral blood. These receptors were taken from an adult man with Graves' ophthalmopathy.

This clonotype was seen just once. A clone one base away is much larger, so this may be a read error. The chain employs TRBV7-3 and TRBJ1-5; no firm D call. CDR1 and CDR2 (germline): SGHTA, FQGTGA. V lost 3 bases, J lost 7 bases, and 10 bases lay in between. The CDR3 runs 13 residues. CDR3 sequence: CASSLGCEQPQHF. CDR3 DNA sequence: TGTGCCAGCAGCTTGGGGTGTGAACAGCCCCAGCATTTT.

The chain couples TRBV7-9 to TRBJ2-5; no definite D call. The CDR3 consists of 13 residues. Germline V gene sequence: CDR1 SEHNR, CDR2 FQNEAQ (reference sequence). Trimming pared 2 bases from V and 5 bases from J, leaving 9 bases between. The CDR3 DNA follows: TGTGCCAGCAGCTTAATTCTGGGGGAGACCCAGTACTTC. Its translation: CASSLILGETQYF. The whole variable domain, remainder taken from reference TRBV7-9 and TRBJ2-5, is DTGVSQNPRHKITKRGQNVTFRCDPISEHNRLYWYRQTLGQGPEFLTYFQNEAQLEKSRLLSDRFSAERPKGSFSTLEIQRTEQGDSAMYLCASSLILGETQYFGPGTRLLVL.

This clonotype was seen more than once but under ten times. The chain carries TRBV7-3 and TRBJ1-1; D gene ambiguous. The CDR3 totals 15 residues. Germline lookup yields CDR1 SGHTA and CDR2 FQGTGA. Trimming took 2 bases from V and 1 from J, leaving 11 bases between them. As DNA, the CDR3 is TGTGCCAGCAGCTTAGAGCCGGGAAGGAACACTGAAGCTTTCTTT. Protein product: CASSLEPGRNTEAFF.

The genes are TRBV7-9 and TRBJ2-2, with 7 bases that match TRBD2. From germline, CDR1 is SEHNR and CDR2 FQNEAQ (reference sequence). J lost 6 bases, V lost 5 bases, and 9 bases had no gene match. This CDR3 is 15 amino acids long. The CDR3 DNA reads as TGTGCCAGCAGCCCCGCTACTAGCGAGGCCGGGGAGCTGTTTTTT. Its translation is CASSPATSEAGELFF.

This clonotype was recorded a few times. The gene calls are TRBV2 and TRBJ2-2, with TRBD1 identical over 7 bases. Germline CDR1 and CDR2: SNHLY and FYNNEI. The junction had 10 bases not matched to a gene; V was cut back by 7 bases and J by 5 bases. This CDR3 has 15 residues. CDR3 amino acids: CASKPGQLSTGELFF. In nucleotides, the CDR3 is TGTGCCAGCAAACCGGGACAGCTATCTACCGGGGAGCTGTTTTTT.

The chain links TRBV20-1 to TRBJ1-4; 7 bases align to TRBD1. The length of the CDR3 is 12 residues. CDR1 and CDR2 from the germline V gene are DFQATT and SNEGSKA (reference sequence). The CDR3 DNA sequence: TGCAGCTCGACAGGGTCTAATGAAAAACTGTTTTTT. Protein: CSSTGSNEKLFF.

This clonotype has more than one count but fewer than ten. The chain links TRBV7-2 to TRBJ1-1; D not resolved. The CDR3 runs 14 residues. CDR1 is SGHTA, CDR2 FQGNSA, per germline. V lost 3 bases and J 1 base, leaving 9 bases between the germline ends. CDR3 protein: CASSLSVRNTEAFF. CDR3 DNA sequence: TGTGCCAGCAGCTTGAGTGTCCGGAACACTGAAGCTTTCTTT.

This clonotype was recorded a few times. The rearrangement joins TRBV7-2 to TRBJ1-2; 7 bases are a match to TRBD1. CDR3 length: 14 amino acids. Trimming cost V 3 bases and J 4 bases; bases outside gene matches: 5. In germline, CDR1 is SGHTA, CDR2 FQGNSA. DNA of the CDR3: TGTGCCAGCAGCTTGGGGACAGTGACCTATGGCTACACCTTC. As protein: CASSLGTVTYGYTF. The full variable domain, completed using reference TRBV7-2 and TRBJ1-2, is GAGVSQSPSNKVTEKGKDVELRCDPISGHTALYWYRQSLGQGLEFLIYFQGNSAPDKSGLPSDRFSAERTGGSVSTLTIQRTQQEDSAVYLCASSLGTVTYGYTFGSGTRLTVV.

This clonotype turned up a few times. The chain has TRBV7-4 and TRBJ2-2, with TRBD2 identical over 13 bases. Germline V lookup: CDR1 SGHVT, CDR2 SQSDAQ. The CDR3 spans 15 residues. Trimming at V came to 4 bases and at J to 5 bases, leaving 1 base not matched to a gene. The CDR3 protein is CASSSGLAGTGELFF. The CDR3 DNA reads as TGTGCCAGCAGCTCGGGACTAGCGGGAACCGGGGAGCTGTTTTTT.

The chain links TRBV20-1 to TRBJ2-5; TRBD2 aligns across 13 bases. V lost 4 bases to trimming and J lost 5 bases; unmatched junction nucleotides: 10. The CDR3 loop spans 16 amino acids. In germline, CDR1 is DFQATT, CDR2 SNEGSKA (reference sequence). The CDR3 reads CSATSGLAGAWETQYF. CDR3 in DNA: TGCAGTGCTACCTCAGGACTAGCGGGAGCCTGGGAGACCCAGTACTTC.

This sequence joins TRBV5-4 and TRBJ2-7; 10 nucleotides match TRBD1. Unmatched junction bases numbered 9, after V lost 7 bases and J lost 2 bases. The CDR3 contains 15 residues. Germline V gives CDR1 SGHNT, CDR2 YYREEE (reference sequence). The CDR3 nucleotides read TGTGCCAGCGGCAGATCCGGGACAGGGGCCTACGAGCAGTACTTC. This codes for CASGRSGTGAYEQYF. The full variable domain, rest sourced from reference TRBV5-4 and TRBJ2-7, is ETGVTQSPTHLIKTRGQQVTLRCSSQSGHNTVSWYQQALGQGPQFIFQYYREEENGRGNFPPRFSGLQFPNYSSELNVNALELDDSALYLCASGRSGTGAYEQYFGPGTRLTVT.

There are many counts of this clonotype. This rearrangement joins TRBV19 to TRBJ1-1; D unresolved. CDR3 size: 13 residues. Looked up from germline, CDR1 is LNHDA and CDR2 is SQIVND (reference sequence). The germline V and J ends were trimmed by 3 bases and 4 bases, with 9 bases remaining between them. CDR3 nucleotide sequence: TGTGCCAGTAGTATGAGGCTGGGCACTGAAGCTTTCTTT. Translating gives CASSMRLGTEAFF.

The CDR3 nucleotides read TGTGCCAGTAGTTGGCAAGGGGAGTCCTACGAGCAGTACTTC. As protein: CASSWQGESYEQYF. The chain uses TRBV19 and TRBJ2-7; possibly TRBD1 or TRBD2 for D (5 bases each). Trimming stripped 5 bases from V and 1 base from J, with 12 bases between. The germline CDR1 and CDR2 sequences are LNHDA and SQIVND (reference sequence). This CDR3 is built from 14 residues.

The gene calls are TRBV29-1 and TRBJ2-4; D is ambiguous. V shed 2 bases and J shed 6 bases, with 5 bases lying between them. The CDR3 is made up of 11 amino acids. Germline assignment: CDR1 SQVTM and CDR2 ANQGSEA. DNA for the CDR3: TGCAGCGTTGAATCAGGAAACATTCAGTACTTC. Its protein product is CSVESGNIQYF.

This clonotype was counted between two and nine times. J is TRBJ2-5 and V is TRBV7-9; 9 positions match TRBD2. With V trimmed by 3 bases and J by 5 bases, 10 bases remained unmatched. CDR3 length: 16 amino acids. CDR1 is SEHNR, CDR2 FQNEAQ, per germline (reference sequence). CDR3 coding DNA: TGTGCCAGCAGCTTTCTAGCGGGGACCCTATTTGAGACCCAGTACTTC. It encodes CASSFLAGTLFETQYF.

This clonotype has just one count. The V call is TRBV7-8, the J call TRBJ1-5, with 7 bases matching TRBD1. Germline-derived CDR1 and CDR2 are SGHVS and FQNEAQ. The CDR3 runs 13 residues. V dropped 2 bases and J dropped 15; count of bases not matched to a gene: 10. For the CDR3, the DNA is TGTGCCAGCAGCTTAATATCAGGGGGGACCCTGCATTTT. This codes for CASSLISGGTLHF.

The genes are TRBV2 and TRBJ1-4; perhaps TRBD1 as D (5 bases). CDR1 and CDR2 from the germline V gene are SNHLY and FYNNEI. The CDR3 length is 17 residues. Trimming took 4 bases from V and 0 from J, leaving 15 bases between them. The CDR3 DNA sequence: TGTGCCAGCAGTGCCTCCGATGGGGGGGCAACTAATGAAAAACTGTTTTTT. This gives the protein CASSASDGGATNEKLFF.

In its sample, this clonotype was seen a few times. This rearrangement joins TRBV7-3 to TRBJ2-5, with 7 bases aligning to TRBD1. Germline CDR1 SGHTA, CDR2 FQGTGA. The CDR3 is 15 residues long. J lost 5 bases, V lost 0 bases, and 6 bases had no gene match. Written as DNA, the CDR3 is TGTGCCAGCAGCTTAACAGGGGGCGCGAGGGAGACCCAGTACTTC. It encodes CASSLTGGARETQYF.

The V and J genes are TRBV6-5 and TRBJ2-5; perhaps TRBD2 as D (5 bases). CDR1 is MNHEY, CDR2 SVGAGI, per germline. V lost 4 bases to trimming and J lost 0 bases, with 15 bases between them. The CDR3 length is 16 residues. CDR3 nucleotides: TGTGCCAGCAGTTCCACGCCGCCGGGGTACCAAGAGACCCAGTACTTC. This sequence encodes CASSSTPPGYQETQYF.

This rearrangement joins TRBV7-2 to TRBJ1-2; D not resolved. This CDR3 has 16 amino acids. Germline V lookup: CDR1 SGHTA, CDR2 FQGNSA. V lost 2 bases and J lost 4, with 17 bases in between. DNA for the CDR3: TGTGCCAGCAGCTTAAGCGCTTACGAGACCTTCTATGGCTACACCTTC. Translated, it gives CASSLSAYETFYGYTF.

The chain carries TRBV20-1 and TRBJ1-1; D unresolved. Per germline, CDR1 DFQATT and CDR2 SNEGSKA (reference sequence). With 6 bases removed from V and 0 bases from J, the gap between germline ends came to 26 bases. CDR3 size: 18 residues. CDR3 sequence reads: CSAPVRQAGPGMNTEAFF. The CDR3 region has the DNA TGCAGTGCGCCGGTCAGACAAGCTGGTCCCGGAATGAACACTGAAGCTTTCTTT.